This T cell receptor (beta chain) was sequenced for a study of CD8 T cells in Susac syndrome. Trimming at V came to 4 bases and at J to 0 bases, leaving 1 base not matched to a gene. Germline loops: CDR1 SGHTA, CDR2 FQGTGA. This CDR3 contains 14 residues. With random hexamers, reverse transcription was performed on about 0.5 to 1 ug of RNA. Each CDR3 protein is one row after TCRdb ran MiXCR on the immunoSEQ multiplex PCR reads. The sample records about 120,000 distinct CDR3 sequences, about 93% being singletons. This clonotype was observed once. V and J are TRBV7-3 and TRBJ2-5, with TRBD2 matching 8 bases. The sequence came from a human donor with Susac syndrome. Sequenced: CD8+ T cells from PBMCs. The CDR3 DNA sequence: TGTGCCAGCAGCTCAGCGGGGGACCAAGAGACCCAGTACTTC. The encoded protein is CASSSAGDQETQYF.